The present T cell receptor beta chain was sequenced within a study of T cells after yellow fever vaccination. Study in general: Preparation of the low-cell-number fractions used SMART-Seq v4 Ultra Low Input. Findings and caveats of the study: The booster saw the reappearance of most primary-vaccination clones (around 96% CD4, almost 90% CD8). A minor fraction of clonotypes spanned both CD4 and CD8 compartments.

UMIs and a universal primer site were added when TCR cDNA was made by 5'RACE template switching. MiXCR, applied by TCRdb to the 5' RACE reads, yields one record per CDR3 protein. Of more than 200,000 distinct CDR3 sequences detected, around 3.5% appear once; the ten largest clones hold over 15%. At least ten counts were recorded for this clonotype. Its antigen is currently unknown. The CDR3 runs 13 residues. The ends lost 7 bases at V and 1 base at J; junction bases unmatched: 4. The germline CDR1 and CDR2 sequences are DFQATT and SNEGSKA (reference sequence). This material consisted of PBMCs, taken 15 days after the yellow fever booster vaccination. The chain has TRBV20-1 and TRBJ2-7; the match to TRBD1 covers 10 bases. The origin of this receptor is a man younger than 30 who received the YFV17D yellow fever vaccine. CDR3 residues: CSVRTGGSYEQYF. In DNA, the CDR3 is TGCAGTGTCCGGACAGGGGGGTCCTACGAGCAGTACTTC.